What follows are 15 T cell receptor beta chains derived from one specimen sequenced in a study of cytomegalovirus exposure and HLA in healthy donors. The data were produced by immunoSEQ multiplex PCR, yet TCRdb's version contains in-frame clones alone and is incomplete. The sample lists approximately 150,000 clones, about 86% occurring once. Sequenced: PBMCs. Receptors originate from a woman aged 25 to 39 in good health and CMV-seronegative.

V usage is TRBV6-6 and J usage is TRBJ1-1; D is ambiguous. The V end was cut by 6 bases, the J end by 3 bases, with 14 bases between. CDR3 length: 14 residues. Looked up from germline, CDR1 is MNHNY and CDR2 is SVGAGI (reference sequence). The CDR3 DNA reads TGTGCCAGCAGATCCTTGGCCAGTGACACTGAAGCTTTCTTT. Protein product: CASRSLASDTEAFF.

This chain connects TRBV9 to TRBJ2-2, with 8 bases matching TRBD2. The CDR3 sequence is 16 residues long. The J segment lost 6 bases and the V segment lost 1 base, leaving 8 bases of the junction unmatched. The germline CDR1 and CDR2 sequences are SGDLS and YYNGEE. The DNA of the CDR3 is TGTGCCAGCAGCGTATCTGGGACTAGTTGGGCCGGGGAGCTGTTTTTT. It specifies CASSVSGTSWAGELFF.

This chain links TRBV11-3 with TRBJ2-2; D is possibly TRBD2 (7 bases). Germline V gives CDR1 SGHNT, CDR2 YENEEA. The CDR3 runs to 15 residues. V was shortened by 1 base and J by 6 bases, with 12 bases between the two germline ends. CDR3 nucleotide sequence: TGTGCCAGCAGCTTAGTCGGCGGGGGCTCCGGGGAGCTGTTTTTT. Its translation is CASSLVGGGSGELFF.

The V gene is TRBV7-9, the J gene TRBJ2-3, with a possible D match to TRBD1 (6 bases). The germline V gene has CDR1 SEHNR and CDR2 FQNEAQ (reference sequence). V was pared by 4 bases and J by 0 bases, with 8 bases between. This CDR3 is 14 amino acids long. The CDR3 DNA follows: TGTGCCAGCAGCTCGGACAGAAGCACAGATACGCAGTATTTT. Amino acids: CASSSDRSTDTQYF.

The chain is built from TRBV11-3 and TRBJ1-5, with a possible D match to TRBD1 (5 bases). V dropped 3 bases and J dropped 0 bases, with 9 bases sitting between them. The CDR3 is 15 residues long. Germline assignment: CDR1 SGHNT and CDR2 YENEEA. CDR3 amino acids: CASSLQGYSNQPQHF. The CDR3 coding sequence is TGTGCCAGCAGCTTGCAGGGTTATAGCAATCAGCCCCAGCATTTT.

This clone was observed at least ten times. CDR3 loop: CATSRIDRTYNEQFF. The DNA of the CDR3 is TGTGCCACCAGCAGAATCGACAGAACATACAATGAGCAGTTCTTC. V gene TRBV15 combines with J gene TRBJ2-1, with D maybe TRBD1 (5 bases). This CDR3 has 15 amino acids. Germline V gene data show CDR1 as LNHNV and CDR2 as YYDKDF (reference sequence). Trimming removed 2 bases at V and 4 bases at J, with 12 bases between.

The chain carries TRBV19 and TRBJ2-3; D possibly corresponds to TRBD2 (6 bases). Per germline, CDR1 LNHDA and CDR2 SQIVND (reference sequence). This CDR3 has 17 residues. V dropped 1 base and J dropped 5 bases, with 19 bases sitting between them. CDR3 in amino acids: CASSIGTGLPPGDTQYF. CDR3 sequence (DNA): TGTGCCAGTAGTATAGGTACGGGACTCCCACCTGGAGATACGCAGTATTTT.

The V call is TRBV29-1, the J call TRBJ1-2; 8 bases agree with TRBD1. V shed 4 bases, J shed 4 bases, and the junction held 11 bases outside the gene matches. CDR1 and CDR2 (germline): SQVTM, ANQGSEA. The CDR3 contains 15 residues. CDR3 amino acids: CSVVSWAGGGYGYTF. The CDR3 nucleotides read TGCAGCGTTGTCTCTTGGGCAGGGGGCGGCTATGGCTACACCTTC.

The J gene is TRBJ2-5, the V gene TRBV27; 9 nucleotides match TRBD2. This CDR3 has 18 residues. Germline CDR1 reads MNHEY; CDR2 reads SMNVEV (reference sequence). Trimming removed 3 bases from V and 3 bases from J; junction bases left unmatched: 14. The CDR3 sequence: CASSFRGRGGKTKETQYF. CDR3 nucleotide sequence: TGTGCCAGCAGTTTCCGGGGGCGGGGGGGGAAAACGAAAGAGACCCAGTACTTC.

The chain recombines TRBV7-6 with TRBJ1-6; D not resolved. The CDR3 is 15 amino acids. Per germline, CDR1 SGHVS and CDR2 FNYEAQ. V was clipped by 4 bases and J by 4 bases, with 11 bases between them. The CDR3 DNA is TGTGCCAGCAGCTCATCCAGCGAATATAATTCACCCCTCCACTTT. This translates into CASSSSSEYNSPLHF.

The genes are TRBV19 and TRBJ2-5; D is possibly TRBD1 (6 bases). Trimming removed 0 bases from V and 5 bases from J, with 13 bases in between. This CDR3 spans 15 amino acids. Germline V CDR1 and CDR2: LNHDA, SQIVND (reference sequence). The CDR3 spells CASSIDQGSGETQYF. CDR3 sequence (DNA): TGTGCCAGTAGTATAGATCAGGGGTCGGGCGAGACCCAGTACTTC.

This clone occurred once. The chain couples TRBV6-5 to TRBJ1-2; D might be TRBD1 (5 bases). Germline-derived CDR1 and CDR2 are MNHEY and SVGAGI. This CDR3 is 14 amino acids long. Trimming removed 3 bases at V and 1 base at J, with 9 bases between. CDR3 protein: CASSYSRGNYGYTF. Written as DNA, the CDR3 is TGTGCCAGCAGTTATAGTAGGGGTAACTATGGCTACACCTTC.

This rearrangement joins TRBV11-2 to TRBJ2-1; 10 bases agree with TRBD2. Per the germline V gene, CDR1 is SGHAT and CDR2 is FQNNGV. V lost 2 bases to trimming and J lost 3 bases; unmatched junction nucleotides: 1. CDR3 length equals 15 residues. CDR3: CASSLLAGGYNEQFF. The CDR3 coding sequence is TGTGCCAGCAGCTTATTAGCGGGGGGCTACAATGAGCAGTTCTTC.

The chain uses TRBV18 and TRBJ2-6; a possible D gene is TRBD1 (5 bases). The V gene's germline CDR1 is KGHSH and CDR2 LQKENI. CDR3 size: 14 residues. The V end was cut by 1 base, the J end by 4 bases, with 5 bases between. The CDR3 DNA is TGTGCCAGCTCACCACGACAGGGGGCCAACGTCCTGACTTTC. Translated: CASSPRQGANVLTF.

This chain connects TRBV4-3 to TRBJ1-4, with D perhaps TRBD1 (5 bases). The CDR3 covers 16 residues. From germline, CDR1 is LGHNA and CDR2 YSLEER. V lost 0 bases, J lost 6 bases, and 14 bases lay in between. For the CDR3, the DNA is TGCGCCAGCAGCCAAGAAAGGGGTAGTGGGTATGAAAAACTGTTTTTT. Amino acid sequence: CASSQERGSGYEKLFF.